This T cell receptor beta chain was sequenced in a study of T cells in Graves' hyperthyroidism and ophthalmopathy. This clonotype showed up many times. Researchers took RNA transcripts and amplified the TCR beta CDR3 regions from them. TCR CDR3 underwent first-round RT-PCR with the HTBI primer set. TCRdb used MiXCR to reprocess the multiplex PCR reads, holding one entry per CDR3 protein. Counted here are around 340,000 distinct CDR3 sequences, roughly a fifth occurring once; the ten biggest clones make up 50%. The CDR3 contains 18 residues. V shed 0 bases and J 3 bases; nucleotides not matched to a gene: 5. In patients aged 18 to 65, hyperthyroidism was newly diagnosed, with duration under 2 months. The diagnoses drew upon clinical symptoms, serum thyroxine and TRAb, thyroid ultrasound and orbital computed tomography.

This chain joins TRBV12-3 or TRBV12-4 and TRBJ2-7, with 16 bases identical to TRBD2. Sequences were obtained from blood. This sequence originates from a woman in her fifties or sixties with Graves' hyperthyroidism. CDR3 protein: CASSLALGTSGRVYEQYF. The CDR3 DNA reads TGTGCCAGCAGTTTAGCGCTAGGGACTAGCGGGAGGGTCTACGAGCAGTACTTC.